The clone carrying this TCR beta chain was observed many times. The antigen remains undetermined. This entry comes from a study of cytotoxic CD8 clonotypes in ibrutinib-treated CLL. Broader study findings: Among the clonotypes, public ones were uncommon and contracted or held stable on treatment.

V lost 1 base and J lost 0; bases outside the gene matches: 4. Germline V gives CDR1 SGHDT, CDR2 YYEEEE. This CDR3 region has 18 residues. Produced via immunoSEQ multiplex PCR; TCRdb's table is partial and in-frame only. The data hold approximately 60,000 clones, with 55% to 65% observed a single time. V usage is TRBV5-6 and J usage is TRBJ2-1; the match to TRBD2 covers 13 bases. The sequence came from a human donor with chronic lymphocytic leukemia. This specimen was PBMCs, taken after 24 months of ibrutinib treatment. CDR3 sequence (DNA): TGTGCCAGCAGCTTGCCTGGACTAGCGGGGGACTCCTACAATGAGCAGTTCTTC. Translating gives CASSLPGLAGDSYNEQFF.